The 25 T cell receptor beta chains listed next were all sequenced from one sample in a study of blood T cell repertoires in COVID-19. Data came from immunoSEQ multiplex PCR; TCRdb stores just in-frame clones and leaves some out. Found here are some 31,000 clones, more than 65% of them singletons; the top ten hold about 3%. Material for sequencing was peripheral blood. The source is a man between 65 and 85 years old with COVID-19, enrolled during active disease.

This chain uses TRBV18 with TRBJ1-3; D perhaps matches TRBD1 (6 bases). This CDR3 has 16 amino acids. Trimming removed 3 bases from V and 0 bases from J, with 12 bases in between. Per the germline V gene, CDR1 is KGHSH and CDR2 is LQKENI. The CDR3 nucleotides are TGTGCCAGCTCACCGGCCAGGGGTTCCTCTGGAAACACCATATATTTT. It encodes CASSPARGSSGNTIYF.

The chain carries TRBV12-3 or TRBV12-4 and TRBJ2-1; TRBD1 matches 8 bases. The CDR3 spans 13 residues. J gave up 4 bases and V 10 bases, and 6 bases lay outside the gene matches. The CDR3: CANNRQGYNEQFF. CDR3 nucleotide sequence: TGTGCCAATAATAGACAGGGGTACAATGAGCAGTTCTTC.

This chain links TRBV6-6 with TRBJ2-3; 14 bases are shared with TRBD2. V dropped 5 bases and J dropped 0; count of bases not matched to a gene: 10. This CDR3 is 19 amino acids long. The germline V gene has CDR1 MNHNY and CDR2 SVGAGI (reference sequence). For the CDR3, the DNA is TGTGCCAGCAGTCTATCCGGGACTAGCGGGAGAGCGAGCACAGATACGCAGTATTTT. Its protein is CASSLSGTSGRASTDTQYF.

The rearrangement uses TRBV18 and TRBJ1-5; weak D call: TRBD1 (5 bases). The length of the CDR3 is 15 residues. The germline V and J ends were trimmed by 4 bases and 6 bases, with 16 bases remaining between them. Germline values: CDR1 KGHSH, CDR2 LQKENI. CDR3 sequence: CASSLTAGTGQPQHF. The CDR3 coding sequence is TGTGCCAGCTCACTAACCGCCGGTACAGGTCAGCCCCAGCATTTT.

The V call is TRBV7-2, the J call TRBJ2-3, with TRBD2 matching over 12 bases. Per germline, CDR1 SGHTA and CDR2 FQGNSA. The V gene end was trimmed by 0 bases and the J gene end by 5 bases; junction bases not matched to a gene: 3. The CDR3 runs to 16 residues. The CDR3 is CASSLAGGLAGDTQYF. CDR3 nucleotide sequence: TGTGCCAGCAGCTTAGCGGGGGGACTAGCGGGAGATACGCAGTATTTT.

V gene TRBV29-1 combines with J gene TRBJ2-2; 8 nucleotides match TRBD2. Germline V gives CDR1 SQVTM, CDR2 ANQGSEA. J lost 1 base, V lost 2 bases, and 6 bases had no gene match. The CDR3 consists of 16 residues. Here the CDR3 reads CSVESPGLGNTGELFF. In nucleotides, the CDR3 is TGCAGCGTTGAATCTCCGGGACTAGGGAACACCGGGGAGCTGTTTTTT.

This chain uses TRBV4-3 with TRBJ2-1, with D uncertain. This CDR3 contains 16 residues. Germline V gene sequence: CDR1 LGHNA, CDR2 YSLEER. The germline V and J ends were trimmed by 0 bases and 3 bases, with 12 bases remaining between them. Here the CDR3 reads CASSQDPEPNYNEQFF. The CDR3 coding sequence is TGCGCCAGCAGCCAAGACCCAGAACCAAACTACAATGAGCAGTTCTTC.

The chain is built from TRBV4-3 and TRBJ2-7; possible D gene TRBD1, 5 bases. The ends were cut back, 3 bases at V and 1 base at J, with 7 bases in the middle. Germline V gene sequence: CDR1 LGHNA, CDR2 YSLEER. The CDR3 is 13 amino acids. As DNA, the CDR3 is TGCGCCAGCAGCCAGACAGTTTCCTACGAGCAGTACTTC. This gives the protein CASSQTVSYEQYF.

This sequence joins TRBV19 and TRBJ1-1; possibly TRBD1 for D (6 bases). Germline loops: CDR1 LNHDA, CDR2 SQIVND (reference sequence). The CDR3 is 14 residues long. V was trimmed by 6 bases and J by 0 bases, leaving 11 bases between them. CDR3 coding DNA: TGTGCCAGTAGGAATCAGGGGCTGAACACTGAAGCTTTCTTT. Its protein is CASRNQGLNTEAFF.

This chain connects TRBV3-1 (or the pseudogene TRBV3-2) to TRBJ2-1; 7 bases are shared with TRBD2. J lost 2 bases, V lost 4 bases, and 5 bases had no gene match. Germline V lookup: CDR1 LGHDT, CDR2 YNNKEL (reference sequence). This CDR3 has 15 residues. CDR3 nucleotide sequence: TGTGCCAGCAGCCGCATTAGCGGGCCCTACAATGAGCAGTTCTTC. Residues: CASSRISGPYNEQFF.

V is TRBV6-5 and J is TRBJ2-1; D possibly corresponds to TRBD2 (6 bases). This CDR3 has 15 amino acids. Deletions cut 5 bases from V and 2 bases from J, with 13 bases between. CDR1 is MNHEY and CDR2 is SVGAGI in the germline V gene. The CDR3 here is CASSPQRATYNEQFF. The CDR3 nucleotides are TGTGCCAGCAGTCCCCAGCGGGCTACCTACAATGAGCAGTTCTTC.

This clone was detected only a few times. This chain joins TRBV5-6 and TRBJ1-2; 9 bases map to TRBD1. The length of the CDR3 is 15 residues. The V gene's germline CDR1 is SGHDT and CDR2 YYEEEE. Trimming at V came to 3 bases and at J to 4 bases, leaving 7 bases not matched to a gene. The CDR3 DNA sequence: TGTGCCAGCAGCTCGGATGGGACAGGGATCTATGGCTACACCTTC. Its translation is CASSSDGTGIYGYTF. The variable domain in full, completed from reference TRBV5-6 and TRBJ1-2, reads DAGVTQSPTHLIKTRGQQVTLRCSPKSGHDTVSWYQQALGQGPQFIFQYYEEEERQRGNFPDRFSGHQFPNYSSELNVNALLLGDSALYLCASSSDGTGIYGYTFGSGTRLTVV.

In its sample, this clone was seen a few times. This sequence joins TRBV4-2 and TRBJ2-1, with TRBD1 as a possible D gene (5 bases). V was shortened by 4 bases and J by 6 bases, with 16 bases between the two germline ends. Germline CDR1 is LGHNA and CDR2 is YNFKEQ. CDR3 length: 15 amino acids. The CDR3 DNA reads TGTGCCAGCAGCCCGAAGGCGTCTAGGGGCAATGAGCAGTTCTTC. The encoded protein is CASSPKASRGNEQFF.

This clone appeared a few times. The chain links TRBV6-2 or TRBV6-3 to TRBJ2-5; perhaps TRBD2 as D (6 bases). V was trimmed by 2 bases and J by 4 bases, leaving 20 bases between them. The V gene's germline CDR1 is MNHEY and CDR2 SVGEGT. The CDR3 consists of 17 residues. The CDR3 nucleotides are TGTGCCAGCAGTTACCCTCTTGGGGGAGGACGGGGAGAGACCCAGTACTTC. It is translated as CASSYPLGGGRGETQYF.

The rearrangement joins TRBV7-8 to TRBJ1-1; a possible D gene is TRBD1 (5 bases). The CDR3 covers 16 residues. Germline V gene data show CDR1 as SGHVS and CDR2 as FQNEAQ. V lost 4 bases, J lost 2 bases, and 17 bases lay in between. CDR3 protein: CASSSEVTGLNTEAFF. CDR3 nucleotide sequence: TGTGCCAGCAGCTCCGAGGTAACAGGCCTCAACACTGAAGCTTTCTTT.

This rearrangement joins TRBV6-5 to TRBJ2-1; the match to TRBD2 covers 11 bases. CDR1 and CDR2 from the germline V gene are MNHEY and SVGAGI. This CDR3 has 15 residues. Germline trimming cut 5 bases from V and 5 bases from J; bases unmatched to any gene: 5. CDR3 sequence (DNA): TGTGCCAGCAGTATAGCGGGAGGGCCACACAATGAGCAGTTCTTC. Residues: CASSIAGGPHNEQFF.

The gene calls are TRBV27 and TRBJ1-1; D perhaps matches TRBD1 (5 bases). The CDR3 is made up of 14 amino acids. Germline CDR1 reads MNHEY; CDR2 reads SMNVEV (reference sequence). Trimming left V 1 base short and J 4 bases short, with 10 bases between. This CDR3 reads CASSLWGGSTEAFF. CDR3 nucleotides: TGTGCCAGCAGTTTATGGGGGGGGAGCACTGAAGCTTTCTTT.

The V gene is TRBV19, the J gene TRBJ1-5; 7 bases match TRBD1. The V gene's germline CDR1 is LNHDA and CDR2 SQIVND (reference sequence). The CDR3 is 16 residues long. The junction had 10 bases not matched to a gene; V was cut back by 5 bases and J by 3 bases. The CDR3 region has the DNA TGTGCCAGTAGTTCAGGACGACAGGGCATCAATCAGCCCCAGCATTTT. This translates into CASSSGRQGINQPQHF.

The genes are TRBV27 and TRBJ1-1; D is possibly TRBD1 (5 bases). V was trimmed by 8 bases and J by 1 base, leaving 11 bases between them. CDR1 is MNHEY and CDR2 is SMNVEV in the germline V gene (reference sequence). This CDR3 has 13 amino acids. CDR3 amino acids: CASGPQANTEAFF. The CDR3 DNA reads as TGTGCCAGCGGCCCACAGGCGAACACTGAAGCTTTCTTT.

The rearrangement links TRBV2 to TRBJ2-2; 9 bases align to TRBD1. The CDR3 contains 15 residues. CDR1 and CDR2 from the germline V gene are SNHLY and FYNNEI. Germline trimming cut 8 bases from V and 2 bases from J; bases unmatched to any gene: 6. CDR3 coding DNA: TGTGCCAGCGACAGGGGGTACCAAAACACCGGGGAGCTGTTTTTT. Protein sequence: CASDRGYQNTGELFF.

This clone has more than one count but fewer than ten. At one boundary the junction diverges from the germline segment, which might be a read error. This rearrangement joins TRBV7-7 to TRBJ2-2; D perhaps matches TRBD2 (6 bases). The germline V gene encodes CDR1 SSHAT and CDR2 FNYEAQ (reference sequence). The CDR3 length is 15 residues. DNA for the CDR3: TGTGCTAGCAGCTTTAACGGGGGAGACACCGGGGAGCTGTTTTTT. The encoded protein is CASSFNGGDTGELFF.

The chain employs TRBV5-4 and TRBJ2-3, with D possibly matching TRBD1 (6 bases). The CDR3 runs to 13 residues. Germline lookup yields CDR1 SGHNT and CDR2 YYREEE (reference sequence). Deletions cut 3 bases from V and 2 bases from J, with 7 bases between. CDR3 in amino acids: CASSWDITDTQYF. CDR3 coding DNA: TGTGCCAGCAGCTGGGACATCACAGATACGCAGTATTTT.

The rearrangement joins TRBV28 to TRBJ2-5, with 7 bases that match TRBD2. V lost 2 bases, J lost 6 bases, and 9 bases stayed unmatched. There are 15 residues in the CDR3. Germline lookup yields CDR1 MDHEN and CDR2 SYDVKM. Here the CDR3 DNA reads TGTGCCAGCAGTTTAGCCAGCGGGAATGTGAAGACCCAGTACTTC. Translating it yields CASSLASGNVKTQYF.

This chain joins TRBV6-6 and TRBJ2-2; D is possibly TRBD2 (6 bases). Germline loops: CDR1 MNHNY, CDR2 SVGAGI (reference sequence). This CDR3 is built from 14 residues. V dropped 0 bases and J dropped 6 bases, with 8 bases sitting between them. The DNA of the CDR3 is TGTGCCAGCAGTTACTCGAGCGGGCCCGGGGAGCTGTTTTTT. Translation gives CASSYSSGPGELFF.

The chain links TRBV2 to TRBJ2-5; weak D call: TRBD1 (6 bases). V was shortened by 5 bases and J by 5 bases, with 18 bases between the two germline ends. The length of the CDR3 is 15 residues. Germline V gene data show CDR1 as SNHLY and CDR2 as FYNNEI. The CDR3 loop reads CASSFLQGFGETQYF. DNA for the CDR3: TGTGCCAGCAGTTTCCTTCAGGGGTTCGGGGAGACCCAGTACTTC.